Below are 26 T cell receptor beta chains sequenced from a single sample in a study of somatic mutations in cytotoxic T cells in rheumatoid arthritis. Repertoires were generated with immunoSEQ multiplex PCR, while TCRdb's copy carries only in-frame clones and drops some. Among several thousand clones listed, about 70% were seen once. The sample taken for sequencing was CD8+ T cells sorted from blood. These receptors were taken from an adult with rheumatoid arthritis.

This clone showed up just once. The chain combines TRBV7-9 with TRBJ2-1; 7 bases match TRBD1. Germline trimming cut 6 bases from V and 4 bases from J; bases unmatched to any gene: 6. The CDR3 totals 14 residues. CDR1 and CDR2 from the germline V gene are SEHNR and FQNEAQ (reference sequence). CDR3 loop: CASRTGTVYNEQFF. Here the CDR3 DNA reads TGTGCCAGCAGAACAGGGACAGTGTACAATGAGCAGTTCTTC.

The CDR3 reads CAWCHGHTGELFF. The CDR3 bases are TGTGCCTGGTGCCATGGGCACACCGGGGAGCTGTTTTTT. The chain uses TRBV30 and TRBJ2-2; D unclear. The germline CDR1 and CDR2 sequences are GTSNPN and SVGIG (reference sequence). Deletions cut 5 bases from V and 3 bases from J, with 10 bases between. This CDR3 is 13 amino acids long.

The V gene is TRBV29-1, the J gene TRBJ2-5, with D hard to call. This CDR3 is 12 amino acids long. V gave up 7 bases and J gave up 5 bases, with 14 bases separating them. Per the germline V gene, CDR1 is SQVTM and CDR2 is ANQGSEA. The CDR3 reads CSDQRVEETQYF. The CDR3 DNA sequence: TGCAGCGACCAGAGAGTGGAGGAGACCCAGTACTTC.

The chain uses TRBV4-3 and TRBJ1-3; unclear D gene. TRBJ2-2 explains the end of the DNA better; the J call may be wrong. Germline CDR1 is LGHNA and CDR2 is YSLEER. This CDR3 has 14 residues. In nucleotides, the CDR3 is TGCGCCAGCAGCCAGGGTTCGGGCACCGGGGAGCTGTTTTTT. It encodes CASSQGSGTGELFF.

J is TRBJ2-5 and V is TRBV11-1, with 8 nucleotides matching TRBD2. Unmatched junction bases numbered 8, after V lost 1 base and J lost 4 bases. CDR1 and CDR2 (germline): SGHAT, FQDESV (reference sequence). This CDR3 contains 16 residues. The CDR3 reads CASSLEPGLAGETQYF. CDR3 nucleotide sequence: TGTGCCAGCAGCTTAGAGCCCGGACTAGCCGGAGAGACCCAGTACTTC.

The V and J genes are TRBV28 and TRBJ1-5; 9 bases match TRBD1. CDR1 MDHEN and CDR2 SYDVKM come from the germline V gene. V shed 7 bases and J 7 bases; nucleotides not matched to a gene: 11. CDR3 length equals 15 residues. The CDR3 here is CASNDDRGSRQPQHF. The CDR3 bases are TGTGCCAGCAACGACGACAGGGGGTCTAGACAGCCCCAGCATTTT. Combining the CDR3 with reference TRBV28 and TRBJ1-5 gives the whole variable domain DVKVTQSSRYLVKRTGEKVFLECVQDMDHENMFWYRQDPGLGLRLIYFSYDVKMKEKGDIPEGYSVSREKKERFSLILESASTNQTSMYLCASNDDRGSRQPQHFGDGTRLSIL.

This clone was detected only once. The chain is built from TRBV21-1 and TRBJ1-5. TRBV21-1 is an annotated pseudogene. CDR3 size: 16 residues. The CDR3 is CASSAVQPEGNQPQHF. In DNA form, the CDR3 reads TGTGCCAGCAGCGCAGTCCAGCCGGAGGGGAATCAGCCCCAGCATTTT.

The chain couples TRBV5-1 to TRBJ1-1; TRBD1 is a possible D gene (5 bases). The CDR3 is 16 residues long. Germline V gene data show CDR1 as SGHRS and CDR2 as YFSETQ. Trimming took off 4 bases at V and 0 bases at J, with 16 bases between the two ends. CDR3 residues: CASSRRGLAMNTEAFF. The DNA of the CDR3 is TGCGCCAGCAGCCGCCGGGGCTTAGCCATGAACACTGAAGCTTTCTTT.

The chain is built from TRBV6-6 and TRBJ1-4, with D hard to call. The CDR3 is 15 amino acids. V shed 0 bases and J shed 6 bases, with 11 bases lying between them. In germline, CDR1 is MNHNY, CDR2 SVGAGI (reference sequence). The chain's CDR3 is CASSYSWVGDEKLFF. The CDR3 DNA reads TGTGCCAGCAGTTACTCATGGGTGGGTGATGAAAAACTGTTTTTT.

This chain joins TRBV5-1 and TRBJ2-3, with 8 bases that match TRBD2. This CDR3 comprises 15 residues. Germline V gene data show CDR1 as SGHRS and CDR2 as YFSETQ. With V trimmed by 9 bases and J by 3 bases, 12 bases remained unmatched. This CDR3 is CATATGPGGTDTQYF. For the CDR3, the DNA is TGCGCCACCGCAACAGGTCCGGGAGGGACAGATACGCAGTATTTT.

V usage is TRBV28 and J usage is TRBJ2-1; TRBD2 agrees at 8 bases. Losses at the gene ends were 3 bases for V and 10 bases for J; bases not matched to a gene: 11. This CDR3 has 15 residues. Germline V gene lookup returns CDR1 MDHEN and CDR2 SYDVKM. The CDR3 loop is CASSFFSGGPGEQFF. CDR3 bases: TGTGCCAGCAGTTTTTTTTCGGGAGGGCCGGGGGAGCAGTTCTTC.

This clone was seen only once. This chain's CDR3 is CASKGGAPLYNEQFF. The CDR3 DNA reads TGTGCCAGCAAGGGGGGGGCTCCTCTCTACAATGAGCAGTTCTTC. V is TRBV27 and J is TRBJ2-1; D is possibly TRBD2 (7 bases). Trimming left V 7 bases short and J 3 bases short, with 16 bases between. Per the germline V gene, CDR1 is MNHEY and CDR2 is SMNVEV (reference sequence). The CDR3 consists of 15 residues.

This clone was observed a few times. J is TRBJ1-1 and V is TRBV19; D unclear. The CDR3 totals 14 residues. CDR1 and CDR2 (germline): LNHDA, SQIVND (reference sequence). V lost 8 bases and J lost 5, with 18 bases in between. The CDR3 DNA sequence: TGTGCCAGTCAAACAGCGGAGACTATGACTGAAGCTTTCTTT. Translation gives CASQTAETMTEAFF. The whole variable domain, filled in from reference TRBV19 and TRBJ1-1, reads DGGITQSPKYLFRKEGQNVTLSCEQNLNHDAMYWYRQDPGQGLRLIYYSQIVNDFQKGDIAEGYSVSREKKESFPLTVTSAQKNPTAFYLCASQTAETMTEAFFGQGTRLTVV.

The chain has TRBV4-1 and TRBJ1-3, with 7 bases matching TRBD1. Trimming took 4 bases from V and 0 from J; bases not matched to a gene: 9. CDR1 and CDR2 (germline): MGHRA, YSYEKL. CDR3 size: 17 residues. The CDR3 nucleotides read TGCGCCAGCAGCCCCAGGGCCGACAGGGCCTCTGGAAACACCATATATTTT. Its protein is CASSPRADRASGNTIYF.

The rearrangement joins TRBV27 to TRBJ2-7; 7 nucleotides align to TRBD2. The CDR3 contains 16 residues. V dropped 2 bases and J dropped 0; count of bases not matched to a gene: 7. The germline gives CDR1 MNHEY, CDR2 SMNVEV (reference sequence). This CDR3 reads CASSLRGLAASYEQYF. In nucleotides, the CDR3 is TGTGCCAGCAGTTTAAGAGGGCTAGCGGCCTCCTACGAGCAGTACTTC.

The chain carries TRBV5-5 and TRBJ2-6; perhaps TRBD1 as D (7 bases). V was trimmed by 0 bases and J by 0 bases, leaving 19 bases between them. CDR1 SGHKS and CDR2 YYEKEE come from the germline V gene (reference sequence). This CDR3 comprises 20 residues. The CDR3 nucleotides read TGTGCCAGCAGCTTGGAGTCCCAGGGGGGAACCCTCTCTGGGGCCAACGTCCTGACTTTC. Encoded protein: CASSLESQGGTLSGANVLTF.

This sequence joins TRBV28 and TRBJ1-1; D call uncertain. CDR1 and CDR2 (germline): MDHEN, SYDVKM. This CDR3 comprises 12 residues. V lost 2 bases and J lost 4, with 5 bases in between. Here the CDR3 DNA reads TGTGCCAGCAGTTTACCCGCCACTGAAGCTTTCTTT. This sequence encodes CASSLPATEAFF. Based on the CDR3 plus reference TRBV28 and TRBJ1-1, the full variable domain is DVKVTQSSRYLVKRTGEKVFLECVQDMDHENMFWYRQDPGLGLRLIYFSYDVKMKEKGDIPEGYSVSREKKERFSLILESASTNQTSMYLCASSLPATEAFFGQGTRLTVV.

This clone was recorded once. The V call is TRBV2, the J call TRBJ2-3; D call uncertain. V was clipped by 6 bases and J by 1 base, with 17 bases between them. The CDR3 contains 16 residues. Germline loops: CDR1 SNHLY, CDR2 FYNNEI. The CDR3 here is CASRGRGSIRTDTQYF. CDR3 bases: TGTGCCAGCAGGGGCCGAGGATCTATTCGCACAGATACGCAGTATTTT.

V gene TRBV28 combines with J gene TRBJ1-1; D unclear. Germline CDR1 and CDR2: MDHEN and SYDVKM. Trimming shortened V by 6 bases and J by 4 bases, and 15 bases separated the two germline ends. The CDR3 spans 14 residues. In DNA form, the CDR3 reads TGTGCCAGCAGATTCGCCGGGGTGGGCACTGAAGCTTTCTTT. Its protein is CASRFAGVGTEAFF.

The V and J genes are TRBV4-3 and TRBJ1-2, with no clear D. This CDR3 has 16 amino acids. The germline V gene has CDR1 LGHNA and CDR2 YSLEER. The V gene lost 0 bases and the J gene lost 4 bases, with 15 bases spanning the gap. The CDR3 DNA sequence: TGCGCCAGCAGCCAAGATCTGTATGTCAGCTCCTATGGCTACACCTTC. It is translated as CASSQDLYVSSYGYTF.

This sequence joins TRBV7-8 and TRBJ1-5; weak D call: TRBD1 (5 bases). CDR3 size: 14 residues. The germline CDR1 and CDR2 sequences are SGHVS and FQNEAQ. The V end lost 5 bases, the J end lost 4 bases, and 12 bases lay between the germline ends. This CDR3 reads CASSPSGVNQPQHF. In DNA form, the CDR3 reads TGTGCCAGCAGCCCCTCGGGGGTGAATCAGCCCCAGCATTTT.

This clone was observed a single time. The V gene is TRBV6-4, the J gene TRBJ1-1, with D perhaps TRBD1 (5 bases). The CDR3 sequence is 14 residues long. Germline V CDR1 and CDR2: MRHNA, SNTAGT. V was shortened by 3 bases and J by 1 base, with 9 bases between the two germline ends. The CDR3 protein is CASSEGQGNTEAFF. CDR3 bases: TGTGCCAGCAGTGAAGGGCAGGGGAACACTGAAGCTTTCTTT.

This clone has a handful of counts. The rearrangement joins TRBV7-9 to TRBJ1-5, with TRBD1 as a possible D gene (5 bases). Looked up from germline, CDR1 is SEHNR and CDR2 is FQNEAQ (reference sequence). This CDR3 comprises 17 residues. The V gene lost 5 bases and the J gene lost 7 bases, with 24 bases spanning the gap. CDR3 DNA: TGTGCCAGCAGCCGAATCCTTCCAGGGAGATCGGGACAGCCCCAGCATTTT. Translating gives CASSRILPGRSGQPQHF.

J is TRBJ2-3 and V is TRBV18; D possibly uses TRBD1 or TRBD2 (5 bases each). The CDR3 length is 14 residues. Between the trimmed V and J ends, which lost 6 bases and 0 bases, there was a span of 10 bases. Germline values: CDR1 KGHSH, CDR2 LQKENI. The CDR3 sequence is CASSLGGSTDTQYF. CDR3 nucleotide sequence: TGTGCCAGCTCCCTTGGGGGAAGCACAGATACGCAGTATTTT.

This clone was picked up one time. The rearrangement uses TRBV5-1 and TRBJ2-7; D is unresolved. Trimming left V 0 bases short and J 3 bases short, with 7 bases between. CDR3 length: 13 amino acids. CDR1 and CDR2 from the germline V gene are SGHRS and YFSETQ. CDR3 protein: CASSLGASYEQYF. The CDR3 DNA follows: TGCGCCAGCAGCTTGGGGGCGAGCTACGAGCAGTACTTC. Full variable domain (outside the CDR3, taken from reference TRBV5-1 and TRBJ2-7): KAGVTQTPRYLIKTRGQQVTLSCSPISGHRSVSWYQQTPGQGLQFLFEYFSETQRNKGNFPGRFSGRQFSNSRSEMNVSTLELGDSALYLCASSLGASYEQYFGPGTRLTVT.

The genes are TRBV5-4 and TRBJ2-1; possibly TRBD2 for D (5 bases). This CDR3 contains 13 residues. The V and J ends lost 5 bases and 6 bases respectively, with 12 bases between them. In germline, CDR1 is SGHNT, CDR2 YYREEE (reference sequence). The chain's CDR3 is CASSSDFSNEQFF. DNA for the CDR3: TGTGCCAGCAGTTCGGACTTCTCCAATGAGCAGTTCTTC.